Listed below are T cell receptor beta chains from one sample, sequenced in a study of T cells after yellow fever vaccination. TCRdb processed the 5' RACE reads anew with MiXCR; each CDR3 protein has one entry. The data contain about 85,000 distinct CDR3 sequences, about an eighth of them singletons. Specimen: CD8+ T cells not binding an NS4B(214-222) dextramer, sorted from PBMCs, collected less than 25 days after the first yellow fever vaccination. These receptors all come from a man aged 18-30 years who received the YFV17D yellow fever vaccine. Both conserved end residues are part of each CDR3. Fields, in order: clone size, D gene, V gene, J gene, CDR3 DNA, CDR3 protein. D genes are given only for firm matches. Clone sizes are given selectively: once, few, many, or a class where the clone is expanded.

>NA|TRBD2|TRBV5-1|TRBJ2-3
TGCGCCAGCAGCTTGGAACTTCTGGCGGGGGTCACAGATACGCAGTATTTT
CASSLELLAGVTDTQYF
>few|TRBD1|TRBV5-1|TRBJ1-1
TGCGCCAGCAGCCCGGGGACAGGAAACCGGATGAACACTGAAGCTTTCTTT
CASSPGTGNRMNTEAFF
>NA|TRBD1|TRBV13|TRBJ2-5
TGTGCCAGCAGCGTAAGATTTGGGACAGGGCCTCAAGAGACCCAGTACTTC
CASSVRFGTGPQETQYF
>NA|NA|TRBV12-3/TRBV12-4|TRBJ2-5
TGTGCCAGCAGTTTAATTACTACCCCTAGGGAGACCCAGTACTTC
CASSLITTPRETQYF
>NA|NA|TRBV10-3|TRBJ2-3
TGTGCCATCAGTGAGTCGAGTCTAAGGGCTACGCAGTATTTT
CAISESSLRATQYF
>few|TRBD1|TRBV7-9|TRBJ2-5
TGTGCCAGCAGCTCCACAGGGGGCTTAGAGACCCAGTACTTC
CASSSTGGLETQYF
>NA|NA|TRBV7-2|TRBJ2-6
TGTGCCAGCACCCCCTGGTTCGGGGCCAACGTCCTGACTTTC
CASTPWFGANVLTF
>NA|NA|TRBV12-3/TRBV12-4|TRBJ2-7
TGTGCCAGCAGCCTCGGGGTGGACTACGAGCAGTACTTC
CASSLGVDYEQYF
>NA|TRBD1|TRBV30|TRBJ1-1
TGTGCCTGGAGTAAGGCCAGGGGGACTGAAGCTTTCTTT
CAWSKARGTEAFF
>few|NA|TRBV27|TRBJ1-1
TGTGCCAGCAGGATCTTTGGGGGCGGTGAAGCTTTCTTT
CASRIFGGGEAFF
>NA|NA|TRBV6-6|TRBJ2-3
TGTGCCAGCGCCCTAAACGCAGATACGCAGTATTTT
CASALNADTQYF
>many|NA|TRBV12-3/TRBV12-4|TRBJ1-5
TGTGCCAGCAGTTTTTGGGGAGTGAATCAGCCCCAGCATTTT
CASSFWGVNQPQHF
>NA|NA|TRBV27|TRBJ2-7
TGTGCCAGCAGTTTCGGGGTATCCTACGAGCAGTACTTC
CASSFGVSYEQYF
>NA|NA|TRBV5-1|TRBJ1-5
TGCGCCAGCAGCTTGGCCGGGTTAGATGGCCAGCCCCAGCATTTT
CASSLAGLDGQPQHF
>NA|NA|TRBV6-1|TRBJ2-3
TGTGCCAGCACCCACCGGTACTCGCCTAACACAGATACGCAGTATTTT
CASTHRYSPNTDTQYF
>few|NA|TRBV12-3/TRBV12-4|TRBJ1-6
TGTGCCAGCACGGCGGCAGGAAATTCACCCCTCCACTTT
CASTAAGNSPLHF
>many|NA|TRBV4-1|TRBJ1-2
TGCGCCAGCAGCCAAGAGGACAGACTGAACTATGGCTACACCTTC
CASSQEDRLNYGYTF
>NA|NA|TRBV7-9|TRBJ1-4
TGTGCCAGCAGTCCCCGGTGGGAACTTAATGAAAAACTGTTTTTT
CASSPRWELNEKLFF
>NA|NA|TRBV24-1|TRBJ2-5
TGTGCCACCAGTGGCTCTTCTCCCTCAGGGACCCAAGAGACCCAGTACTTC
CATSGSSPSGTQETQYF
>few|NA|TRBV27|TRBJ1-2
TGTGCCAGCAGTCTCGCCCTGGGTGCTCCCTATGGCTACACCTTC
CASSLALGAPYGYTF
>NA|NA|TRBV7-9|TRBJ2-2
TGTGCCAGCAGCTACCCCACCGGGGAGCTGTTTTTT
CASSYPTGELFF
>few|TRBD1|TRBV4-2|TRBJ2-6
TGTGCCAGCACTACAGGGGTCGGCGTCTCTGGGGCCAACGTCCTGACTTTC
CASTTGVGVSGANVLTF
>NA|TRBD2|TRBV29-1|TRBJ2-1
TGCAGCGGCTCGACTAGCGCCTTCAATGAGCAGTTCTTC
CSGSTSAFNEQFF
>NA|TRBD1|TRBV6-5|TRBJ2-5
TGTGCCAGCAGTTACTACAGGGGGAGGCGAGAGACCCAGTACTTC
CASSYYRGRRETQYF
>NA|TRBD1|TRBV5-1|TRBJ2-5
TGCGCCAGCACCGAGACAGGGGGCCAAGAGACCCAGTACTTC
CASTETGGQETQYF
>NA|NA|TRBV6-1|TRBJ2-5
TGTGCCAGCAACGACGGCGCTAGCGAGTACCAAGAGACCCAGTACTTC
CASNDGASEYQETQYF
>NA|NA|TRBV9|TRBJ1-5
TGTGCCAGCAGCGTCTGGGATCACGAGCCCCAGCATTTT
CASSVWDHEPQHF
>few|NA|TRBV11-2|TRBJ2-7
TGTGCCAGCAGCTTATGGGGGGCCTCCTACGAGCAGTACTTC
CASSLWGASYEQYF
>few|NA|TRBV19|TRBJ2-7
TGTGCCAGTAGTATCCGCGGCTACGAGCAGTACTTC
CASSIRGYEQYF
>few|TRBD2|TRBV7-3|TRBJ2-1
TGTGCCAGCAGCATACTAGCGGGGGTGTACAATGAGCAGTTCTTC
CASSILAGVYNEQFF